These 31 T cell receptor beta chains originate from one sample sequenced in a study of T cell changes during pregnancy in multiple sclerosis. The assay was immunoSEQ multiplex PCR, and TCRdb's table has in-frame clones only and misses some. This sample has 30,000 to 45,000 clones, with 90% to 95% found just once. The specimen comprised CD4+ T cells from peripheral blood mononuclear cells, sampled in the third trimester of pregnancy. The receptors were sampled from a female donor in good health, enrolled as a control in a pregnancy study.

The chain is built from TRBV5-1 and TRBJ1-1; 9 nucleotides match TRBD1. The CDR3 totals 13 residues. Looked up from germline, CDR1 is SGHRS and CDR2 is YFSETQ. The V and J ends lost 2 bases and 10 bases, in that order; junction bases with no gene match: 6. This CDR3 is CASSLQGARGAFF. CDR3 DNA: TGCGCCAGCAGCTTACAGGGGGCAAGGGGAGCTTTCTTT.

The chain carries TRBV5-4 and TRBJ2-6; D uncertain. This CDR3 is 15 amino acids long. Germline V lookup: CDR1 SGHNT, CDR2 YYREEE (reference sequence). The V end lost 4 bases, the J end lost 0 bases, and 8 bases lay between the germline ends. The CDR3 is CASSRAYSGANVLTF. The CDR3, as DNA: TGTGCCAGCAGCCGCGCTTACTCTGGGGCCAACGTCCTGACTTTC. Full variable domain (rest looked up from reference TRBV5-4 and TRBJ2-6): ETGVTQSPTHLIKTRGQQVTLRCSSQSGHNTVSWYQQALGQGPQFIFQYYREEENGRGNFPPRFSGLQFPNYSSELNVNALELDDSALYLCASSRAYSGANVLTFGAGSRLTVL.

This clone was picked up one time. The chain has TRBV5-1 and TRBJ2-2; the D is unclear. Looked up from germline, CDR1 is SGHRS and CDR2 is YFSETQ. Trimming removed 5 bases from V and 0 bases from J, with 8 bases in between. This CDR3 is built from 14 residues. CDR3 sequence: CASRETANTGELFF. In DNA, the CDR3 is TGCGCCAGCAGAGAAACAGCGAACACCGGGGAGCTGTTTTTT.

The chain is built from TRBV5-1 and TRBJ2-5; D is perhaps TRBD1 (6 bases). The CDR3 loop spans 13 amino acids. Looked up from germline, CDR1 is SGHRS and CDR2 is YFSETQ. Trimming shortened V by 0 bases and J by 7 bases, and 10 bases separated the two germline ends. DNA of the CDR3: TGCGCCAGCAGCTTGGACAGGGCTGGGACCCAGTACTTC. Translated, it gives CASSLDRAGTQYF.

The chain joins TRBV4-1 to TRBJ2-4; TRBD1 matches at 10 bases. In germline, CDR1 is MGHRA, CDR2 YSYEKL. This CDR3 has 16 amino acids. J lost 7 bases, V lost 2 bases, and 8 bases had no gene match. CDR3 nucleotides: TGCGCCAGCAGCCAACCGGGACAGGGGCGGGCCAACATTCAGTACTTC. Its protein product is CASSQPGQGRANIQYF.

V and J are TRBV30 and TRBJ1-5; D might be TRBD1 (6 bases). The CDR3 sequence is 13 residues long. The V gene lost 0 bases and the J gene lost 4 bases, with 7 bases spanning the gap. CDR1 and CDR2 from the germline V gene are GTSNPN and SVGIG (reference sequence). CDR3 in DNA: TGTGCCTGGAGTGTCCAGGGGAATCAGCCCCAGCATTTT. Translating it yields CAWSVQGNQPQHF.

The chain uses TRBV2 and TRBJ2-5, with D perhaps TRBD1 (6 bases). V was cut by 7 bases and J by 3 bases, with 6 bases left in between. CDR3 length equals 11 residues. Germline V CDR1 and CDR2: SNHLY, FYNNEI. CDR3 coding DNA: TGTGCCAGCAAGGGGGAAGAGACCCAGTACTTC. This encodes CASKGEETQYF.

The J gene is TRBJ1-1, the V gene TRBV7-3; a weak D match, TRBD1 (5 bases). Germline V CDR1 and CDR2: SGHTA, FQGTGA. V lost 5 bases and J lost 4, with 17 bases in between. The CDR3 loop spans 15 amino acids. CDR3 nucleotide sequence: TGTGCCAGCAGCCCAACCGCGACGCAGGGCACTGAAGCTTTCTTT. This codes for CASSPTATQGTEAFF.

The V and J genes are TRBV7-2 and TRBJ2-5; a possible D gene is TRBD2 (5 bases). V dropped 5 bases and J dropped 5 bases, with 24 bases sitting between them. Germline V gene sequence: CDR1 SGHTA, CDR2 FQGNSA. The CDR3 is made up of 17 amino acids. CDR3 amino acids: CASSPSVGLARGETQYF. CDR3 coding DNA: TGTGCCAGCAGCCCCTCGGTGGGCCTAGCAAGAGGGGAGACCCAGTACTTC.

This clone appeared once. The chain recombines TRBV30 with TRBJ2-7; perhaps TRBD1 as D (8 bases). V was pared by 0 bases and J by 1 base, with 10 bases between. The CDR3 sequence is 14 residues long. Germline V gene data show CDR1 as GTSNPN and CDR2 as SVGIG (reference sequence). The CDR3 sequence: CAWSVQGGSYEQYF. The CDR3 DNA is TGTGCCTGGAGTGTACAGGGGGGGTCCTACGAGCAGTACTTC.

The CDR3 here is CASSLTGYEQFF. For the CDR3, the DNA is TGTGCCAGCAGCCTAACAGGCTATGAGCAGTTCTTC. The chain uses TRBV14 and TRBJ2-1; D may be TRBD1 (5 bases). V lost 4 bases, J lost 8 bases, and 9 bases lay in between. Per germline, CDR1 SGHDN and CDR2 FVKESK. The CDR3 totals 12 residues.

J is TRBJ1-3 and V is TRBV5-3; 8 bases line up with TRBD1. TRBV5-3 is noted as an ORF with a role that remains uncertain. Germline trimming cut 3 bases from V and 0 bases from J; bases unmatched to any gene: 5. CDR3 length: 16 amino acids. The CDR3 bases are TGTGCCAGAAGCTACCACAGGGGGAGCTCTGGAAACACCATATATTTT. Translating gives CARSYHRGSSGNTIYF.

This sequence joins TRBV4-3 and TRBJ1-5; TRBD1 agrees at 9 bases. This CDR3 spans 19 amino acids. Germline V gene data show CDR1 as LGHNA and CDR2 as YSLEER. Trimming at V came to 9 bases and at J to 0 bases, leaving 18 bases not matched to a gene. CDR3 residues: CARKNKGQGGGFSNQPQHF. The DNA for the CDR3 is TGCGCCAGAAAGAACAAGGGACAGGGAGGGGGGTTTAGCAATCAGCCCCAGCATTTT.

In its sample, this clone was seen a few times. The chain joins TRBV6-5 to TRBJ1-1; D possibly corresponds to TRBD1 (6 bases). CDR3 length: 15 amino acids. Germline CDR1 is MNHEY and CDR2 is SVGAGI. V was cut by 6 bases and J by 2 bases, with 16 bases left in between. CDR3 loop: CASSPLDRLNTEAFF. The CDR3 DNA sequence: TGTGCCAGCAGCCCACTAGACAGGCTAAACACTGAAGCTTTCTTT.

The chain recombines TRBV4-3 with TRBJ2-1, with 11 positions matching TRBD2. Losses at the gene ends were 1 base for V and 1 base for J; bases not matched to a gene: 12. The length of the CDR3 is 20 residues. Germline-derived CDR1 and CDR2 are LGHNA and YSLEER. The DNA for the CDR3 is TGCGCCAGCAGCCAAGCCCCCCGGGTAGCGGGGGGGTCATCCTACAATGAGCAGTTCTTC. Its translation is CASSQAPRVAGGSSYNEQFF.

The table lists this clone with a count of one. The chain uses TRBV9 and TRBJ2-2, with a tentative D call TRBD2 (7 bases). This CDR3 has 16 amino acids. From germline, CDR1 is SGDLS and CDR2 YYNGEE. V gave up 7 bases and J gave up 2 bases, with 18 bases separating them. The CDR3 here is CASRKGGGINTGELFF. CDR3 nucleotide sequence: TGTGCCAGCCGTAAGGGCGGGGGCATTAACACCGGGGAGCTGTTTTTT.

The rearrangement joins TRBV19 to TRBJ2-6, with 9 positions matching TRBD2. The V gene end was trimmed by 5 bases and the J gene end by 2 bases; junction bases not matched to a gene: 1. The V gene's germline CDR1 is LNHDA and CDR2 SQIVND (reference sequence). CDR3 length: 15 amino acids. The CDR3 coding sequence is TGTGCCAGTAGTCTAGCGGGGACTGGGGCCAACGTCCTGACTTTC. It translates to CASSLAGTGANVLTF. Filled out from reference TRBV19 and TRBJ2-6, the complete variable domain reads DGGITQSPKYLFRKEGQNVTLSCEQNLNHDAMYWYRQDPGQGLRLIYYSQIVNDFQKGDIAEGYSVSREKKESFPLTVTSAQKNPTAFYLCASSLAGTGANVLTFGAGSRLTVL.

This clone was counted once. The chain recombines TRBV7-3 with TRBJ2-7; a possible D gene is TRBD1 (6 bases). V lost 4 bases, J lost 6 bases, and 16 bases lay in between. The CDR3 spans 14 residues. Per germline, CDR1 SGHTA and CDR2 FQGTGA. The CDR3 spells CASSSDSTGSEQYF. The CDR3 DNA follows: TGTGCCAGCAGCTCGGACAGTACCGGCAGCGAGCAGTACTTC.

The chain employs TRBV27 and TRBJ2-5; TRBD2 matches at 9 bases. V was clipped by 2 bases and J by 2 bases; unmatched bases: 9. The V gene's germline CDR1 is MNHEY and CDR2 SMNVEV (reference sequence). The CDR3 has 17 amino acids. CDR3 nucleotide sequence: TGTGCCAGCAGTTTAGGGCCACGTGCGGGGGGGCAAGAGACCCAGTACTTC. Translation: CASSLGPRAGGQETQYF.

V usage is TRBV7-3 and J usage is TRBJ2-1; 7 bases map to TRBD2. This CDR3 is built from 16 residues. Per germline, CDR1 SGHTA and CDR2 FQGTGA. The V segment lost 2 bases and the J segment 0 bases; nucleotides outside the gene matches: 4. The CDR3 nucleotides are TGTGCCAGCAGCTTATCCAGCGGGGACTCCTACAATGAGCAGTTCTTC. Its translation is CASSLSSGDSYNEQFF.

DNA for the CDR3: TGTGCCAGCCTTGGGAGGGGGGGCGTTTCTGGCTACACCTTC. This gives the protein CASLGRGGVSGYTF. V usage is TRBV2 and J usage is TRBJ1-2, with D maybe TRBD1 (6 bases). Germline values: CDR1 SNHLY, CDR2 FYNNEI. Trimming left V 8 bases short and J 7 bases short, with 20 bases between. This CDR3 contains 14 residues.

This rearrangement joins TRBV6-1 to TRBJ2-2; TRBD2 might be the D (5 bases). Germline values: CDR1 MNHNS, CDR2 SASEGT. The V end was cut by 4 bases, the J end by 7 bases, with 16 bases between. This CDR3 is 15 amino acids long. CDR3 sequence reads: CASSGPSSWGGELFF. CDR3 DNA: TGTGCCAGCAGTGGCCCCTCTAGCTGGGGCGGGGAGCTGTTTTTT.

The V call is TRBV6-1, the J call TRBJ2-3, with 10 bases fitting TRBD1. The length of the CDR3 is 15 residues. Germline lookup yields CDR1 MNHNS and CDR2 SASEGT. V lost 9 bases and J lost 3; bases outside the gene matches: 9. The CDR3 DNA follows: TGTGCCAGTGGGAAGGACAGGGGGTTTACAGATACGCAGTATTTT. Encoded protein: CASGKDRGFTDTQYF.

This clone was detected only once. Compared with germline, one end of the junction differs, possibly owing to a read error. This sequence joins TRBV7-7 and TRBJ1-2; 10 bases are shared with TRBD1. Germline CDR1 is SSHAT and CDR2 is FNYEAQ (reference sequence). There are 14 residues in the CDR3. The DNA for the CDR3 is TGTGCTAGCAGCCCATTGACAGGGGGCGGAGGCTACACCTTC. Its protein product is CASSPLTGGGGYTF.

The chain uses TRBV7-2 and TRBJ2-6, with no clear D. The germline V and J ends were trimmed by 3 bases and 0 bases, with 6 bases remaining between them. The CDR3 sequence is 15 residues long. The V gene's germline CDR1 is SGHTA and CDR2 FQGNSA. The CDR3 is CASSFQNSGANVLTF. CDR3 sequence (DNA): TGTGCCAGCAGCTTTCAGAACTCTGGGGCCAACGTCCTGACTTTC.

This CDR3 is CASSVAGGPGNEQFF. In DNA, the CDR3 is TGTGCCAGCAGCGTAGCGGGGGGGCCGGGGAATGAGCAGTTCTTC. V gene TRBV9 combines with J gene TRBJ2-1, with 8 positions matching TRBD2. Trimming removed 0 bases from V and 7 bases from J; junction bases left unmatched: 6. The CDR3 contains 15 residues. CDR1 is SGDLS, CDR2 YYNGEE, per germline.

This clone was observed a handful of times. The V gene is TRBV28, the J gene TRBJ2-7; 11 nucleotides align to TRBD2. The CDR3 contains 17 residues. Germline lookup yields CDR1 MDHEN and CDR2 SYDVKM. Trimming removed 4 bases from V and 0 bases from J; junction bases left unmatched: 8. This chain's CDR3 is CASSYQIAGGSSYEQYF. CDR3 DNA: TGTGCCAGCAGTTATCAAATAGCGGGGGGGTCCTCCTACGAGCAGTACTTC. Filled out from reference TRBV28 and TRBJ2-7, the complete variable domain reads DVKVTQSSRYLVKRTGEKVFLECVQDMDHENMFWYRQDPGLGLRLIYFSYDVKMKEKGDIPEGYSVSREKKERFSLILESASTNQTSMYLCASSYQIAGGSSYEQYFGPGTRLTVT.

The gene calls are TRBV9 and TRBJ2-3; no firm D call. The CDR3 loop spans 14 amino acids. Germline V lookup: CDR1 SGDLS, CDR2 YYNGEE. Trimming shortened V by 1 base and J by 2 bases, and 8 bases separated the two germline ends. Written as DNA, the CDR3 is TGTGCCAGCAGCGTATTCCCCTCCACAGATACGCAGTATTTT. Protein: CASSVFPSTDTQYF.

V gene TRBV30 combines with J gene TRBJ1-1, with no clear D. Looked up from germline, CDR1 is GTSNPN and CDR2 is SVGIG (reference sequence). Trimming left V 1 base short and J 1 base short, with 7 bases between. The CDR3 covers 13 residues. The CDR3 sequence is CAWSGSSNTEAFF. CDR3 sequence (DNA): TGTGCCTGGAGTGGGAGCTCGAACACTGAAGCTTTCTTT.

The rearrangement links TRBV6-5 to TRBJ1-6, with D hard to call. CDR3 length equals 15 residues. Trimming removed 2 bases at V and 9 bases at J, with 14 bases between. Germline V gives CDR1 MNHEY, CDR2 SVGAGI. The CDR3 region has the DNA TGTGCCAGCAGTTACCAAGGCAGCTCGGGTTCACCCCTCCACTTT. Translated: CASSYQGSSGSPLHF.

The chain uses TRBV5-4 and TRBJ2-2; the D is unclear. There are 15 residues in the CDR3. Germline V gene lookup returns CDR1 SGHNT and CDR2 YYREEE (reference sequence). The ends were cut back, 3 bases at V and 6 bases at J, with 15 bases in the middle. In DNA, the CDR3 is TGTGCCAGCAGCTCGCCCCTAAAGCGTTCCGGGGAGCTGTTTTTT. Translation gives CASSSPLKRSGELFF.